The source of this TCR beta chain is a study of blood T cell repertoires in COVID-19. Study-level background: PBMCs, B-cell-depleted T cells, or T cells provided the cDNA or gDNA that made up the material.

Source study methods: Estimation of nucleated cell counts was performed using reference gene primer amplification. Data came from immunoSEQ multiplex PCR; TCRdb stores just in-frame clones and leaves some out. For V, J and clone size, that table is used; D and trimming come from the DNA. The sample holds 250,000 or so clones, approximately 81% seen once. This CDR3 has 15 residues. CDR1 is SGHRS, CDR2 YFSETQ, per germline. V shed 0 bases and J shed 2 bases, with 11 bases lying between them. The cohort comprised adults aged 18 to 89 years residing in about 25 US areas. Exposed participants encountered a COVID-19 case during the 2 weeks preceding study entry.

This clonotype was obtained from a woman aged 45-59 years who had been exposed to COVID-19. V and J are TRBV5-1 and TRBJ1-1; D is perhaps TRBD1 (5 bases). Sequencing was carried out using PBMCs or T cells enriched from blood (not recorded which). CDR3 coding DNA: TGCGCCAGCAGCTTGGGGATAGGGGTAAACACTGAAGCTTTCTTT. Its translation is CASSLGIGVNTEAFF. Together with reference TRBV5-1 and TRBJ1-1, the CDR3 gives the full variable domain: KAGVTQTPRYLIKTRGQQVTLSCSPISGHRSVSWYQQTPGQGLQFLFEYFSETQRNKGNFPGRFSGRQFSNSRSEMNVSTLELGDSALYLCASSLGIGVNTEAFFGQGTRLTVV.